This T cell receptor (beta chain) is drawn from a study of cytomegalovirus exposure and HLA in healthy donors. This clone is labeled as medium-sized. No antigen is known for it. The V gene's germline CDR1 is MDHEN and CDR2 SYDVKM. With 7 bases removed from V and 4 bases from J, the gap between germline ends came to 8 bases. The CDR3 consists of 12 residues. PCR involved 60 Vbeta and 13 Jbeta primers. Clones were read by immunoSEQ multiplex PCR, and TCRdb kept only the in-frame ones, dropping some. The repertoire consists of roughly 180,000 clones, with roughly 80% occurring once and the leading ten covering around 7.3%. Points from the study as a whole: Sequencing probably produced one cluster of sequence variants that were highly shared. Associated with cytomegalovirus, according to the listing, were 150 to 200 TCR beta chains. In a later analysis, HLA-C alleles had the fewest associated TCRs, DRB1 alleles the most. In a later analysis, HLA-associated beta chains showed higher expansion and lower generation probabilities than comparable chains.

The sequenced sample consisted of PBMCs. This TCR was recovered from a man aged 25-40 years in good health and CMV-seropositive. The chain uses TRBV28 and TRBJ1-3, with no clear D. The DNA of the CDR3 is TGTGCCAGCAATACACAGGGAAACACCATATATTTT. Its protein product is CASNTQGNTIYF. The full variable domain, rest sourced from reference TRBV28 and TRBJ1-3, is DVKVTQSSRYLVKRTGEKVFLECVQDMDHENMFWYRQDPGLGLRLIYFSYDVKMKEKGDIPEGYSVSREKKERFSLILESASTNQTSMYLCASNTQGNTIYFGEGSWLTVV.